This TCR beta chain is drawn from a study of Ad26.COV2.S vaccination and SARS-CoV-2 variants (dated by TCRdb to 2020 to 2023). Regarding the complete study: TCRbeta repertoire sequencing served as the tool for gauging how specific and how broad the SARS-CoV-2-reactive T cell receptors were following Ad26.COV2.S vaccination. The TCR-sequenced set comprised approximately 32 samples: approximately 20 Ad26.COV2.S vaccine recipients, 5 placebo recipients and 8 SARS-CoV-2 convalescent individuals. Beyond this particular receptor, the publication reports: Non-spike TCR breadth was comparable between vaccine and placebo recipients, consistent with the vaccine containing only spike. After vaccination, substantial breadth of spike-specific CD8+ and CD4+ T cell responses was reported. Higher spike-specific TCR breadth was observed in Ad26.COV2.S recipients than in placebo recipients (P = 0.0014). It was noted by the authors that total T cell responses may have been underestimated by the TCR breadth and depth analyses.

The immunoSEQ Assay was used to sequence TCRbeta CDR3 regions. After extraction, genomic DNA underwent amplification by bias-controlled multiplex PCR, followed by high-throughput sequencing. As for the authors' bioinformatics: To quantify the absolute abundance of each unique TCRbeta CDR3 region, sequences were collapsed and filtered. T cell fraction was estimated by normalizing TCRbeta template counts to usable DNA, which was measured by amplifying reference genes present in all nucleated cells. Repertoire TCRs were annotated as SARS-CoV-2-specific when V gene, CDR3 amino acid sequence and J gene were exactly matched to a known reactive TCR set. The reference SARS-CoV-2 TCR set was obtained from MIRA and was filtered for enrichment in COVID-19-positive ImmuneCODE repertoires, whereby public or cross-reactive TCRs were removed. Drawing on the MIRA antigens, annotated TCRs were analysed further at the level of specific ORF or position within ORF. Breadth was defined as annotated unique rearrangements over total unique productive rearrangements; depth was the summed frequency of those rearrangements. TCR breadth was compared between groups using two-sided Wilcoxon rank-sum tests. The immuneACCESS repertoire file appears here via TCRdb, limited to in-frame rearrangements. These files lack a portion of the clones; in checked studies, under half of the deficit traces to unresolved V genes, and the cause of the others is not known. The V and J calls and clone size come from that table; D and trimming were worked out from the DNA. This sample lists roughly 40,000 clones; about 83% were detected once. Approximately 51% of the sample belongs to the ten largest clones.

The time point label here, explained by the study, means: individuals recovered from natural SARS-CoV-2 infection. About this clone itself: The antigen it binds to is not known. Within one base of it there is no much larger clone, and no base qualities were kept.

Its CDR3 holds 15 amino acids, cysteine through phenylalanine. CDR3 DNA only is kept here, 45 bases in frame from base 1. Trimming leaves V shorter by 5 bases and J shorter by 4 bases, with the junction holding 9 bases beyond the gene matches. CDR1 is given as SGHAT and CDR2 as FQNNGV, both from the germline V gene. This chain is built from TRBV11-2 and TRBJ2-5; the central 8 bases match TRBD2. This specimen was peripheral blood, taken after recovery from COVID-19. The TCR sequence derives from a human donor who had recovered from COVID-19. The encoded CDR3 is CASSPPGLGGETQYF. The nucleotides are TGTGCCAGCAGCCCCCCGGGACTAGGGGGAGAGACCCAGTACTTC.